The clone carrying this T cell receptor (beta chain) showed up just a few times. Within Nashville, Tennessee resided all donors, each a Caucasian adult. Profiled with immunoSEQ multiplex PCR; TCRdb holds only in-frame clones, not every one. The data hold 2 million to 2.5 million clones, with 85% to 95% observed a single time. The germline V and J ends were trimmed by 2 bases and 2 bases, with 3 bases remaining between them. In germline, CDR1 is SGHTA, CDR2 FQGNSA. The length of the CDR3 is 12 residues. This specimen belongs to a study of shared clonotypes between healthy human individuals. The specimen sequenced was naive CD4+ T cells from PBMCs. Documented subset: CD45RA+ positively selected. The genes are TRBV7-2 and TRBJ1-1; D uncertain. This clonotype originated in a man aged 18 to 29 in good health. Some clones in this sample may be carry-over from other donors' samples. CDR3 coding DNA: TGTGCCAGCAGCTTATCTAACACTGAAGCTTTCTTT. This encodes CASSLSNTEAFF.